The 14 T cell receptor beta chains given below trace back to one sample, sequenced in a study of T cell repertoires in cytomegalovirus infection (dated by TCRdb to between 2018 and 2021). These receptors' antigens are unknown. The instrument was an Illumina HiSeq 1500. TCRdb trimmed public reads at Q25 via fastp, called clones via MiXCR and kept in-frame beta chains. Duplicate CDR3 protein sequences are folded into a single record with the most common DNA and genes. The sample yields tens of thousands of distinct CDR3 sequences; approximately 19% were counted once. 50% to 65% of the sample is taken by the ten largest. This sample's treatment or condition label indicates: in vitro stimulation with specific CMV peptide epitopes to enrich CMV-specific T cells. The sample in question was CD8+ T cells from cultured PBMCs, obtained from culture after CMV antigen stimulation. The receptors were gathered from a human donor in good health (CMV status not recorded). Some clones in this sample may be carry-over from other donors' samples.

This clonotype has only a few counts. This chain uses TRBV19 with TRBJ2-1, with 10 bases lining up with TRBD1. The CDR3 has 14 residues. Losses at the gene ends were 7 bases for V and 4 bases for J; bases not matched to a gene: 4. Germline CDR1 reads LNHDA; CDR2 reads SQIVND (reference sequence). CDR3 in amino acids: CASTRDRGYNEQFF. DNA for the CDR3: TGTGCCAGTACCCGGGACAGGGGTTACAATGAGCAGTTCTTC. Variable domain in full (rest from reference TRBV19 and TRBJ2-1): DGGITQSPKYLFRKEGQNVTLSCEQNLNHDAMYWYRQDPGQGLRLIYYSQIVNDFQKGDIAEGYSVSREKKESFPLTVTSAQKNPTAFYLCASTRDRGYNEQFFGPGTRLTVL.

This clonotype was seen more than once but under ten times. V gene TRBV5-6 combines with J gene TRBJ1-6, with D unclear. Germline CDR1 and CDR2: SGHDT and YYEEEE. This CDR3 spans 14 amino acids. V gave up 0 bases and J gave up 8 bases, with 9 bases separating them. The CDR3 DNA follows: TGTGCCAGCAGCTTGGAATCAGAGGATTCACCCCTCCACTTT. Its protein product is CASSLESEDSPLHF.

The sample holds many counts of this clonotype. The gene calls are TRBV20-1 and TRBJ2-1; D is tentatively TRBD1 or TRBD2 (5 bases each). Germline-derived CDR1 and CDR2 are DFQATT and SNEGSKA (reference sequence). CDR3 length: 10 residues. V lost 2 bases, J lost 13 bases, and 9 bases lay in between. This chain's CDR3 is CSARNGTQFF. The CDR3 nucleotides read TGCAGTGCTAGAAACGGGACCCAGTTCTTC.

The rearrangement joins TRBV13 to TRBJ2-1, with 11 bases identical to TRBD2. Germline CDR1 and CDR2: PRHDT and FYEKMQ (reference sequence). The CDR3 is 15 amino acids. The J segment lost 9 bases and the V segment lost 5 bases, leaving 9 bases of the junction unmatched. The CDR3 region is CASSRIAGGVGEQFF. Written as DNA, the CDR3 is TGTGCCAGCAGCCGGATAGCGGGAGGGGTTGGTGAGCAGTTCTTC.

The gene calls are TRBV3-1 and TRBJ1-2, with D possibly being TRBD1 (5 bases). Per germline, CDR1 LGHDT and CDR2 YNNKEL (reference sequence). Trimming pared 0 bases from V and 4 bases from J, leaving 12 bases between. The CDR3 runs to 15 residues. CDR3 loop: CASSQDRQGFYGYTF. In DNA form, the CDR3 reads TGTGCCAGCAGCCAAGATAGGCAGGGCTTCTATGGCTACACCTTC.

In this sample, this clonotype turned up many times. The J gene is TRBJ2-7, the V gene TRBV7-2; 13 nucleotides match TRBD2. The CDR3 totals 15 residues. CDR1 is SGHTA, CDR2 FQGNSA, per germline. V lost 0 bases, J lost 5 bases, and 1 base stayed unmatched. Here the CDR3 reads CASSLAGLAGDEQYF. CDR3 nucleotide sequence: TGTGCCAGCAGCTTAGCAGGACTAGCGGGAGACGAGCAGTACTTC. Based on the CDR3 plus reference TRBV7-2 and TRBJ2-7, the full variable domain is GAGVSQSPSNKVTEKGKDVELRCDPISGHTALYWYRQSLGQGLEFLIYFQGNSAPDKSGLPSDRFSAERTGGSVSTLTIQRTQQEDSAVYLCASSLAGLAGDEQYFGPGTRLTVT.

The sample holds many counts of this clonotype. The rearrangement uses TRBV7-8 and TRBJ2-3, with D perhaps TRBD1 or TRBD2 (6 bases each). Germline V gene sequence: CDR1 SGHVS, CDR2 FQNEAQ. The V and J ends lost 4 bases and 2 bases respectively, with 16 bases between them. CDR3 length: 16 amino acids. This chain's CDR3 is CASSSSGASLTDTQYF. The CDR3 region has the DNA TGTGCCAGCAGCTCTTCGGGGGCCAGCCTCACAGATACGCAGTATTTT. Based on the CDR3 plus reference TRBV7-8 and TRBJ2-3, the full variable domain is GAGVSQSPRYKVAKRGQDVALRCDPISGHVSLFWYQQALGQGPEFLTYFQNEAQLDKSGLPSDRFFAERPEGSVSTLKIQRTQQEDSAVYLCASSSSGASLTDTQYFGPGTRLTVL.

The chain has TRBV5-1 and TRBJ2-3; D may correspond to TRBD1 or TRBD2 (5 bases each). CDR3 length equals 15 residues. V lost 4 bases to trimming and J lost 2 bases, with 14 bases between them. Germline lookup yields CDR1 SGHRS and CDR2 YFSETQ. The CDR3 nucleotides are TGCGCCAGCAGCCGTGGGACGGCCAACACAGATACGCAGTATTTT. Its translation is CASSRGTANTDTQYF.

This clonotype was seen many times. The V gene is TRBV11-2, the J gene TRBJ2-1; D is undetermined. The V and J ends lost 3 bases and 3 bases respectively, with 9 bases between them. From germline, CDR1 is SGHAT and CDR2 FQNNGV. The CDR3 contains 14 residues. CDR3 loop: CASSFPAGYNEQFF. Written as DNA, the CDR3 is TGTGCCAGCAGCTTTCCTGCCGGCTACAATGAGCAGTTCTTC.

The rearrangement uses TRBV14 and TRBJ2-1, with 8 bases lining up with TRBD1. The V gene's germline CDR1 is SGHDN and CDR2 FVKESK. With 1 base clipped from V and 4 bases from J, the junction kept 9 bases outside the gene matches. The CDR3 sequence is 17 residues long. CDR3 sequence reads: CASSQVQQGDLYNEQFF. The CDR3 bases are TGTGCCAGCAGCCAAGTACAACAGGGGGACCTTTACAATGAGCAGTTCTTC.

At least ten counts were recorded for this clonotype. The CDR3 DNA sequence: TGTGCCAGCAGTTACTCGGGGGGAGGCTCCTACGAGCAGTACTTC. Translating it yields CASSYSGGGSYEQYF. The chain uses TRBV6-5 and TRBJ2-7; D may be TRBD2 (6 bases). The CDR3 covers 15 residues. Germline V gives CDR1 MNHEY, CDR2 SVGAGI. Trimming removed 0 bases at V and 0 bases at J, with 9 bases between.

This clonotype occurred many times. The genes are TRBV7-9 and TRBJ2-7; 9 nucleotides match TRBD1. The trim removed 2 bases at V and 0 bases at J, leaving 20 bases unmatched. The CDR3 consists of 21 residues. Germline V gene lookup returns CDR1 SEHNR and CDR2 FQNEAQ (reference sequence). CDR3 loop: CASSLLEIRDRDNSYSYEQYF. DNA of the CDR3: TGTGCCAGCAGCTTACTGGAGATACGGGACAGGGACAATTCTTACTCCTACGAGCAGTACTTC. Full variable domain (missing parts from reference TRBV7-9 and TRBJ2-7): DTGVSQNPRHKITKRGQNVTFRCDPISEHNRLYWYRQTLGQGPEFLTYFQNEAQLEKSRLLSDRFSAERPKGSFSTLEIQRTEQGDSAMYLCASSLLEIRDRDNSYSYEQYFGPGTRLTVT.

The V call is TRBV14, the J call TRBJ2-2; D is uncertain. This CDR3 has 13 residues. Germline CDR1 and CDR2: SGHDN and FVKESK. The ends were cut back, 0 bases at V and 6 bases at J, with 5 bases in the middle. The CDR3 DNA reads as TGTGCCAGCAGCCAAGATCTGGCCGGGGAGCTGTTTTTT. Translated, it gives CASSQDLAGELFF.

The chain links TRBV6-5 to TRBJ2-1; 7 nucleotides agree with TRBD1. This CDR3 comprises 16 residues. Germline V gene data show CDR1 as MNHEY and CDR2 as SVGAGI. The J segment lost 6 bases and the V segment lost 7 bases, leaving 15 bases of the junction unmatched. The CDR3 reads CASTSITGVRGNEQFF. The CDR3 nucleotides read TGTGCCAGCACCTCTATCACAGGGGTGAGGGGCAATGAGCAGTTCTTC.